This section outlines one T cell receptor (beta chain) sequence together with its context. V shed 8 bases and J 2 bases; nucleotides not matched to a gene: 6. CDR3 size: 13 residues. In germline, CDR1 is SNHLY, CDR2 FYNNEI. Profiled with immunoSEQ multiplex PCR; TCRdb holds only in-frame clones, not every one. The table has about 83,000 clones, roughly 82% seen once; the top ten hold roughly a fifth. This sample was taken from a study of blood T cell repertoires in COVID-19. This clonotype originated in a woman older than 75 with active or convalescent COVID-19. This chain connects TRBV2 to TRBJ2-7, with TRBD1 identical over 7 bases. Sequenced sample: peripheral blood. CDR3 in DNA: TGTGCCAGCGCCGAGAGGGGGCCCTACGAGCAGTACTTC. Amino acid sequence: CASAERGPYEQYF.